The 28 T cell receptor beta chains below were found in one sample sequenced in a study of T cell responses to AZD1222 COVID-19 vaccine. Data came from immunoSEQ multiplex PCR; TCRdb stores just in-frame clones and leaves some out. The sample includes fewer than 90,000 clones, over 80% of them seen just once. The material was peripheral blood, obtained 28 days after the second AZD1222 dose. The origin of the receptors is an adult who received the AZD1222 COVID-19 vaccine.

The chain combines TRBV3-1 (or the pseudogene TRBV3-2) with TRBJ2-5, with 8 bases lining up with TRBD1. CDR1 and CDR2 (germline): LGHDT, YNNKEL (reference sequence). This CDR3 comprises 13 residues. J was trimmed by 5 bases and V by 3 bases; bases with no gene match: 2. In nucleotides, the CDR3 is TGTGCCAGCAGCCACGGGGACAGGGAGACCCAGTACTTC. Translating it yields CASSHGDRETQYF.

The V and J genes are TRBV7-9 and TRBJ2-1; TRBD1 matches 7 bases. The CDR3 has 15 amino acids. CDR1 and CDR2 from the germline V gene are SEHNR and FQNEAQ (reference sequence). The junction had 7 bases not matched to a gene; V was cut back by 5 bases and J by 3 bases. The CDR3 loop is CASSKRDSDYNEQFF. The DNA for the CDR3 is TGTGCCAGCAGCAAGAGGGACAGCGACTACAATGAGCAGTTCTTC.

The chain employs TRBV9 and TRBJ2-2, with D perhaps TRBD2 (6 bases). The germline V and J ends were trimmed by 0 bases and 6 bases, with 12 bases remaining between them. CDR1 and CDR2 (germline): SGDLS, YYNGEE. The CDR3 has 15 amino acids. The chain's CDR3 is CASSVGQGGAGELFF. Written as DNA, the CDR3 is TGTGCCAGCAGCGTAGGTCAGGGAGGCGCCGGGGAGCTGTTTTTT.

In this sample, this clone turned up once. The chain has TRBV27 and TRBJ1-1; 8 bases agree with TRBD1. The CDR3 contains 12 residues. Germline CDR1 and CDR2: MNHEY and SMNVEV (reference sequence). Trimming at V came to 5 bases and at J to 10 bases, leaving 6 bases not matched to a gene. DNA of the CDR3: TGTGCCAGCAGTCGCGGACAGGGTCGAGCTTTCTTT. Translated: CASSRGQGRAFF.

The chain has TRBV28 and TRBJ1-1; TRBD1 is a possible D gene (5 bases). V lost 5 bases to trimming and J lost 7 bases, with 20 bases between them. This CDR3 is 15 amino acids long. Germline-derived CDR1 and CDR2 are MDHEN and SYDVKM. CDR3 nucleotide sequence: TGTGCCAGCAGTCCTCTCAATGTGGGGGGTGGTGAAGCTTTCTTT. This translates into CASSPLNVGGGEAFF. Based on the CDR3 plus reference TRBV28 and TRBJ1-1, the full variable domain is DVKVTQSSRYLVKRTGEKVFLECVQDMDHENMFWYRQDPGLGLRLIYFSYDVKMKEKGDIPEGYSVSREKKERFSLILESASTNQTSMYLCASSPLNVGGGEAFFGQGTRLTVV.

The chain recombines TRBV7-3 with TRBJ2-7, with TRBD1 identical over 8 bases. This CDR3 is built from 13 residues. Germline loops: CDR1 SGHTA, CDR2 FQGTGA. Unmatched junction bases numbered 4, after V lost 3 bases and J lost 6 bases. CDR3 in DNA: TGTGCCAGCAGCTTTACAACAGGGGGCGAGCAGTACTTC. Translating it yields CASSFTTGGEQYF.

V and J are TRBV18 and TRBJ1-4; D not resolved. Per germline, CDR1 KGHSH and CDR2 LQKENI. This CDR3 spans 13 amino acids. V gave up 4 bases and J gave up 7 bases, with 10 bases separating them. This chain's CDR3 is CASSLGLGEKLFF. In nucleotides, the CDR3 is TGTGCCAGCTCACTGGGGTTAGGTGAAAAACTGTTTTTT.

A single count supports this clone. The chain couples TRBV7-3 to TRBJ1-1; D is ambiguous. The ends were cut back, 5 bases at V and 1 base at J, with 8 bases in the middle. Germline loops: CDR1 SGHTA, CDR2 FQGTGA. The CDR3 runs 13 residues. CDR3 residues: CASSPQKNTEAFF. The CDR3 bases are TGTGCCAGCAGCCCTCAGAAGAACACTGAAGCTTTCTTT.

The chain joins TRBV6-5 to TRBJ1-4; the match to TRBD1 covers 9 bases. Per germline, CDR1 MNHEY and CDR2 SVGAGI. The CDR3 has 15 amino acids. V shed 5 bases and J 8 bases; nucleotides not matched to a gene: 9. CDR3 in DNA: TGTGCCAGCAGTCGGACAGGGGTCCCTGGAGAAAAACTGTTTTTT. This sequence encodes CASSRTGVPGEKLFF.

The chain links TRBV6-5 to TRBJ1-2; D unresolved. This CDR3 has 13 amino acids. The germline V and J ends were trimmed by 7 bases and 9 bases, with 18 bases remaining between them. Germline CDR1 and CDR2: MNHEY and SVGAGI. CDR3 amino acids: CASTLTREARYTF. The CDR3 DNA reads as TGTGCCAGCACCTTGACCCGGGAAGCCCGCTACACCTTC.

J is TRBJ1-1 and V is TRBV15, with 7 bases fitting TRBD1. V lost 1 base and J lost 3; bases outside the gene matches: 8. Germline CDR1 is LNHNV and CDR2 is YYDKDF (reference sequence). The CDR3 covers 16 residues. For the CDR3, the DNA is TGTGCCACCAGCAGAGGTGGGACAGTCCTCTACACTGAAGCTTTCTTT. Its translation is CATSRGGTVLYTEAFF.

The gene calls are TRBV7-9 and TRBJ1-3, with D possibly TRBD1 on 5 matching bases. CDR1 and CDR2 (germline): SEHNR, FQNEAQ (reference sequence). This CDR3 has 14 amino acids. V was pared by 7 bases and J by 0 bases, with 10 bases between. The CDR3 DNA follows: TGTGCCAGCAACCCGCAGGGCTCTGGAAACACCATATATTTT. Translation gives CASNPQGSGNTIYF.

The gene calls are TRBV6-5 and TRBJ2-1; D not resolved. The CDR3 is 15 residues long. The V end was cut by 6 bases, the J end by 5 bases, with 17 bases between. CDR1 and CDR2 (germline): MNHEY, SVGAGI. DNA for the CDR3: TGTGCCAGCAGGATCGACCCGGCTAAAAACAATGAGCAGTTCTTC. Protein sequence: CASRIDPAKNNEQFF.

The chain carries TRBV30 and TRBJ2-6; 12 bases are a match to TRBD1. The CDR3 length is 14 residues. Unmatched junction bases numbered 2, after V lost 8 bases and J lost 3 bases. From germline, CDR1 is GTSNPN and CDR2 SVGIG (reference sequence). The CDR3 DNA reads as TGTGCCGGGGACAGGGGGCTTGGGGCCAACGTCCTGACTTTC. It encodes CAGDRGLGANVLTF.

The chain carries TRBV5-8 and TRBJ1-2; TRBD1 matches at 7 bases. The germline CDR1 and CDR2 sequences are SGHTS and YDEGEE. The CDR3 is 13 amino acids. After removal of 3 bases from V and 6 bases from J, the junction contained 5 bases not matched to a gene. Here the CDR3 reads CASSSTGAHGYTF. The CDR3 nucleotides read TGTGCCAGCAGCTCTACAGGGGCCCATGGCTACACCTTC.

This clone was seen at least ten times. In DNA, the CDR3 is TGTGCCAGCAGCCCCGGGGGACTAGCGGCTTTCGATGAGCAGTTCTTC. As protein: CASSPGGLAAFDEQFF. V and J are TRBV25-1 and TRBJ2-1, with TRBD2 identical over 11 bases. CDR3 length: 16 residues. Germline values: CDR1 MGHDK, CDR2 SYGVNS. V was clipped by 6 bases and J by 8 bases; unmatched bases: 12.

The gene calls are TRBV5-1 and TRBJ2-7, with unresolved D. This CDR3 contains 15 residues. The V end lost 0 bases, the J end lost 1 base, and 11 bases lay between the germline ends. Germline lookup yields CDR1 SGHRS and CDR2 YFSETQ. In DNA form, the CDR3 reads TGCGCCAGCAGCTTGGTGGTAGCCCCTTCCTACGAGCAGTACTTC. This sequence encodes CASSLVVAPSYEQYF.

V and J are TRBV29-1 and TRBJ2-2, with 9 bases aligning to TRBD1. CDR1 is SQVTM and CDR2 is ANQGSEA in the germline V gene. This CDR3 is built from 14 residues. With V trimmed by 8 bases and J by 5 bases, 9 bases remained unmatched. CDR3 in DNA: TGCAGCATTACCGGGACAGGGAAAACCGGGGAGCTGTTTTTT. Its translation is CSITGTGKTGELFF.

The V call is TRBV6-5, the J call TRBJ1-2, with D unclear. Trimming shortened V by 0 bases and J by 7 bases, and 15 bases separated the two germline ends. Germline-derived CDR1 and CDR2 are MNHEY and SVGAGI. The CDR3 has 15 residues. The CDR3 nucleotides read TGTGCCAGCAGTTACTCGATGACTCTTTCGGTTGGCTACACCTTC. Its protein is CASSYSMTLSVGYTF.

This chain links TRBV27 with TRBJ1-2, with D unresolved. This CDR3 comprises 13 residues. V lost 5 bases to trimming and J lost 8 bases, with 15 bases between them. Germline V gene sequence: CDR1 MNHEY, CDR2 SMNVEV (reference sequence). CDR3 bases: TGTGCCAGCAGTCCCTCGGGTCTGGGAGGCTACACCTTC. Protein product: CASSPSGLGGYTF.

In nucleotides, the CDR3 is TGCGCCAGCAGCTTGGCTGTCACCGGGGAGCTGTTTTTT. Its protein is CASSLAVTGELFF. The genes are TRBV5-1 and TRBJ2-2; D is unresolved. Germline lookup yields CDR1 SGHRS and CDR2 YFSETQ. The V end was cut by 0 bases, the J end by 4 bases, with 4 bases between. The CDR3 runs 13 residues.

The rearrangement joins TRBV5-1 to TRBJ1-1; 7 nucleotides match TRBD1. V lost 0 bases to trimming and J lost 0 bases; unmatched junction nucleotides: 5. Germline values: CDR1 SGHRS, CDR2 YFSETQ. The CDR3 length is 16 residues. The CDR3 DNA is TGCGCCAGCAGCTTGGCCATGACAGGGTTGAACACTGAAGCTTTCTTT. Translating it yields CASSLAMTGLNTEAFF. The full variable domain, with the rest looked up from reference TRBV5-1 and TRBJ1-1, is KAGVTQTPRYLIKTRGQQVTLSCSPISGHRSVSWYQQTPGQGLQFLFEYFSETQRNKGNFPGRFSGRQFSNSRSEMNVSTLELGDSALYLCASSLAMTGLNTEAFFGQGTRLTVV.

This chain links TRBV5-1 with TRBJ1-6; maybe TRBD1 (5 bases). Germline CDR1 SGHRS, CDR2 YFSETQ. This CDR3 spans 16 amino acids. Trimming took off 0 bases at V and 5 bases at J, with 12 bases between the two ends. CDR3 in amino acids: CASSLGGDANNSPLHF. The CDR3 coding sequence is TGCGCCAGCAGCTTGGGCGGGGACGCGAATAATTCACCCCTCCACTTT.

This chain connects TRBV28 to TRBJ2-7; 10 nucleotides match TRBD1. Germline V gives CDR1 MDHEN, CDR2 SYDVKM. V lost 5 bases to trimming and J lost 6 bases; unmatched junction nucleotides: 7. The CDR3 length is 14 residues. CDR3 region: CASSIRQGASEQYF. The CDR3 nucleotides are TGTGCCAGCAGTATCCGACAGGGGGCTAGCGAGCAGTACTTC.

This sequence joins TRBV4-1 and TRBJ1-2; perhaps TRBD1 as D (5 bases). Trimming removed 6 bases at V and 6 bases at J, with 17 bases between. From germline, CDR1 is MGHRA and CDR2 YSYEKL. CDR3 length: 14 amino acids. CDR3 region: CASRLGVAGHGYTF. The CDR3 DNA reads as TGCGCCAGCAGGTTGGGGGTCGCCGGCCATGGCTACACCTTC.

CDR3 amino acids: CASSHINPRGPNTEAFF. The CDR3 region has the DNA TGTGCCAGCAGCCATATAAATCCCAGGGGCCCGAACACTGAAGCTTTCTTT. This rearrangement joins TRBV14 to TRBJ1-1; D might be TRBD1 (6 bases). This CDR3 has 17 residues. Germline lookup yields CDR1 SGHDN and CDR2 FVKESK. Trimming stripped 3 bases from V and 1 base from J, with 18 bases between.

The chain uses TRBV6-5 and TRBJ2-3; the D gene is possibly TRBD2 (6 bases). The V and J ends lost 7 bases and 5 bases respectively, with 13 bases between them. The CDR3 is 13 amino acids. CDR1 and CDR2 from the germline V gene are MNHEY and SVGAGI. The CDR3 here is CASTFGRLDTQYF. In nucleotides, the CDR3 is TGTGCCAGCACGTTTGGGAGGTTAGATACGCAGTATTTT.

The chain couples TRBV19 to TRBJ1-5; 10 bases line up with TRBD1. V lost 5 bases and J lost 5; bases outside the gene matches: 6. Germline V lookup: CDR1 LNHDA, CDR2 SQIVND (reference sequence). This CDR3 contains 15 residues. DNA of the CDR3: TGTGCCAGTAGTGCAAGACAGGGGGCGGATCAGCCCCAGCATTTT. Translating it yields CASSARQGADQPQHF. Full variable domain (rest looked up from reference TRBV19 and TRBJ1-5): DGGITQSPKYLFRKEGQNVTLSCEQNLNHDAMYWYRQDPGQGLRLIYYSQIVNDFQKGDIAEGYSVSREKKESFPLTVTSAQKNPTAFYLCASSARQGADQPQHFGDGTRLSIL.